Listed here are 11 T cell receptor beta chains from one sample, sequenced in a study of T cell changes during pregnancy in multiple sclerosis. Measured with immunoSEQ multiplex PCR; TCRdb has only the in-frame clones, and not every one. Here the sample spans about 67,000 clones, roughly nine tenths being singletons. The specimen was peripheral blood, collected after pregnancy. These receptors all stem from a female donor with multiple sclerosis, enrolled in a pregnancy study.

The chain couples TRBV6-4 to TRBJ1-2; 9 bases agree with TRBD1. Per germline, CDR1 MRHNA and CDR2 SNTAGT. The CDR3 covers 16 residues. V lost 5 bases and J lost 2; bases outside the gene matches: 9. The CDR3 DNA reads as TGTGCCAGCAGTTCCGGGACAGGGCCCTTGAACTATGGCTACACCTTC. Residues: CASSSGTGPLNYGYTF.

This chain joins TRBV7-9 and TRBJ1-2, with D unresolved. Deletions cut 5 bases from V and 3 bases from J, with 7 bases between. Germline assignment: CDR1 SEHNR and CDR2 FQNEAQ (reference sequence). This CDR3 region has 12 residues. CDR3 DNA sequence: TGTGCCAGCAGCCCGCGAGACTATGGCTACACCTTC. The encoded protein is CASSPRDYGYTF.

The CDR3 DNA reads as TGTGCCAGCAGCACAACTAGCGGGAGGGCGAATGAGCAGTTCTTC. Its translation is CASSTTSGRANEQFF. The rearrangement links TRBV7-9 to TRBJ2-1; 13 nucleotides line up with TRBD2. In germline, CDR1 is SEHNR, CDR2 FQNEAQ (reference sequence). V trimming: 5 bases; J trimming: 7 bases; junction bases outside the gene matches: 5. The length of the CDR3 is 15 residues.

The rearrangement uses TRBV30 and TRBJ1-5; a possible D gene is TRBD1 (6 bases). This CDR3 spans 14 amino acids. Trimming removed 2 bases from V and 3 bases from J, with 11 bases in between. Germline V gene data show CDR1 as GTSNPN and CDR2 as SVGIG (reference sequence). The CDR3 loop reads CAWSRTEDNQPQHF. For the CDR3, the DNA is TGTGCCTGGAGTCGGACAGAAGACAATCAGCCCCAGCATTTT.

The rearrangement links TRBV25-1 to TRBJ2-7; maybe TRBD1 (5 bases). The germline gives CDR1 MGHDK, CDR2 SYGVNS. The CDR3 is made up of 13 amino acids. The germline V and J ends were trimmed by 3 bases and 2 bases, with 8 bases remaining between them. Written as DNA, the CDR3 is TGTGCCAGCAGTGACAGGGAACCCTACGAGCAGTACTTC. It yields the protein CASSDREPYEQYF.

This clone was detected once. This sequence joins TRBV6-4 and TRBJ2-1; 12 bases are a match to TRBD2. The germline V gene encodes CDR1 MRHNA and CDR2 SNTAGT. CDR3 length equals 16 residues. V shed 4 bases, J shed 7 bases, and the junction held 8 bases outside the gene matches. The CDR3 loop reads CASSVLAGGPRNEQFF. The DNA for the CDR3 is TGTGCCAGCAGTGTACTAGCGGGAGGTCCAAGGAATGAGCAGTTCTTC.

The chain uses TRBV4-1 and TRBJ2-2, with 7 bases that match TRBD1. V was clipped by 3 bases and J by 6 bases; unmatched bases: 10. Germline V lookup: CDR1 MGHRA, CDR2 YSYEKL. The CDR3 is 16 residues long. The CDR3 nucleotides are TGCGCCAGCAGCCACCCGACCCAGGGGGTATCCGGGGAGCTGTTTTTT. Its protein is CASSHPTQGVSGELFF.

J is TRBJ1-2 and V is TRBV27; TRBD1 is a possible D gene (5 bases). The V gene's germline CDR1 is MNHEY and CDR2 SMNVEV (reference sequence). Trimming pared 3 bases from V and 4 bases from J, leaving 9 bases between. The CDR3 has 13 amino acids. In DNA form, the CDR3 reads TGTGCCAGCAGTTTGACAGCCTTCTATGGCTACACCTTC. Its protein is CASSLTAFYGYTF.

The CDR3 here is CASSPDGGSGNTIYF. CDR3 DNA sequence: TGTGCCAGCAGCCCGGACGGAGGCTCTGGAAACACCATATATTTT. The V call is TRBV11-2, the J call TRBJ1-3; D is unclear. Trimming pared 5 bases from V and 0 bases from J, leaving 11 bases between. CDR1 and CDR2 from the germline V gene are SGHAT and FQNNGV. CDR3 size: 15 residues. The full variable domain, rest sourced from reference TRBV11-2 and TRBJ1-3, is EAGVAQSPRYKIIEKRQSVAFWCNPISGHATLYWYQQILGQGPKLLIQFQNNGVVDDSQLPKDRFSAERLKGVDSTLKIQPAKLEDSAVYLCASSPDGGSGNTIYFGEGSWLTVV.

The V call is TRBV2, the J call TRBJ2-5; tentatively, D is TRBD2 (6 bases). This CDR3 is 13 amino acids long. From germline, CDR1 is SNHLY and CDR2 FYNNEI. V was shortened by 6 bases and J by 1 base, with 9 bases between the two germline ends. CDR3 nucleotide sequence: TGTGCCAGCAGCCGGGACTTCCAAGAGACCCAGTACTTC. This translates into CASSRDFQETQYF.

The V gene is TRBV5-1, the J gene TRBJ2-2; the match to TRBD2 covers 10 bases. Germline values: CDR1 SGHRS, CDR2 YFSETQ. The J segment lost 0 bases and the V segment lost 2 bases, leaving 13 bases of the junction unmatched. The CDR3 loop spans 20 amino acids. The CDR3 reads CASSLNPGLAYDTNTGELFF. CDR3 coding DNA: TGCGCCAGCAGCTTAAATCCGGGACTAGCGTACGATACGAACACCGGGGAGCTGTTTTTT.